This note documents a single T cell receptor (beta chain) sequence. The method was immunoSEQ multiplex PCR; TCRdb's version includes in-frame clones alone and lacks a portion of them. The sample lists some 220,000 clones; 80% to 90% were seen once. This record comes from a study of blood T cell repertoires in COVID-19. Study-wide context: PBMCs, B-cell-depleted T cells, or T cells were the source of the cDNA or gDNA that made up the material.

Trimming at V came to 4 bases and at J to 7 bases, leaving 10 bases not matched to a gene. The CDR3 runs 15 residues. Germline loops: CDR1 LNHDA, CDR2 SQIVND (reference sequence). This TCR came from a man aged 50 to 59 with active or convalescent COVID-19. The sequenced sample was peripheral blood. The gene calls are TRBV19 and TRBJ1-5, with 7 nucleotides matching TRBD1. CDR3 sequence: CASSTFRQGLQPQHF. CDR3 bases: TGTGCCAGTAGTACTTTCCGACAGGGTTTACAGCCCCAGCATTTT.